Described below is a single TCR beta chain sequence and its context. Sequencing was performed with immunoSEQ multiplex PCR; in TCRdb, only in-frame clones are kept and a portion is missing. Here the sample spans around 9,000 clones, roughly 60% being singletons. This sample was taken from a study of radiation and T cells in renal cell carcinoma. The treatment here: 15 Gy SBRT to primary tumor, nephrectomy 4 weeks later. V dropped 3 bases and J dropped 2; count of bases not matched to a gene: 8. This CDR3 is built from 17 residues. The germline V gene has CDR1 ENHRY and CDR2 SYGVKD. The input for sequencing was tumor tissue, taken from a patient whose treatment included radiotherapy and nephrectomy. The TCR was taken from a woman aged 45-59 years with renal cell carcinoma. The chain couples TRBV10-3 to TRBJ2-1; 9 bases line up with TRBD2. For the CDR3, the DNA is TGTGCCATCAGTGAAGCTGGCGGGGGGGGAACCTACAATGAGCAGTTCTTC. Its translation is CAISEAGGGGTYNEQFF.